This TCR beta chain came from a study of blood T cell repertoires in COVID-19. Looking at the study overall: Both acute and convalescent COVID-19 samples were obtained from the United States, Italy and Spain. PBMCs, B-cell-depleted T cells, or T cells were the source of the cDNA or gDNA that made up the material.

In the original analysis: Reference gene primer amplification yielded estimated nucleated cell counts. TCRdb keeps only in-frame clones here, not all; method: immunoSEQ multiplex PCR. D and trimming come from the DNA, and the V and J calls and clone size come from that table. The sample lists 100,000 to 150,000 clones, 80% occurring once. CDR3 size: 16 residues. Unmatched junction bases numbered 5, after V lost 2 bases and J lost 6 bases. Germline CDR1 is SGHAT and CDR2 is FQNNGV. The sample consisted of peripheral blood. The genes are TRBV11-2 and TRBJ2-1; 12 nucleotides agree with TRBD2. The receptor was derived from a man between 65 and 85 years old with acute or convalescent COVID-19. The CDR3 is CASSLSSGGAPNEQFF. Here the CDR3 DNA reads TGTGCCAGCAGCTTATCTAGCGGGGGGGCCCCCAATGAGCAGTTCTTC.